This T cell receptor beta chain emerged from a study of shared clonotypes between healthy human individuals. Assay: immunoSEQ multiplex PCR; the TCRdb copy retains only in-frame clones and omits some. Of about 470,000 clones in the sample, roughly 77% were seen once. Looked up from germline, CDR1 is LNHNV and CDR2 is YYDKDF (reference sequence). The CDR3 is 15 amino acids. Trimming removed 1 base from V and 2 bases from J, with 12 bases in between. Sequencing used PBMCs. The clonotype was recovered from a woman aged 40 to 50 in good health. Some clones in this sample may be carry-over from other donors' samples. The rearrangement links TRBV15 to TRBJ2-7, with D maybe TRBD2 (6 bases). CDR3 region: CATSRVGSGAYEQYF. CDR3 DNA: TGTGCCACCAGCAGAGTGGGTAGCGGAGCCTACGAGCAGTACTTC.